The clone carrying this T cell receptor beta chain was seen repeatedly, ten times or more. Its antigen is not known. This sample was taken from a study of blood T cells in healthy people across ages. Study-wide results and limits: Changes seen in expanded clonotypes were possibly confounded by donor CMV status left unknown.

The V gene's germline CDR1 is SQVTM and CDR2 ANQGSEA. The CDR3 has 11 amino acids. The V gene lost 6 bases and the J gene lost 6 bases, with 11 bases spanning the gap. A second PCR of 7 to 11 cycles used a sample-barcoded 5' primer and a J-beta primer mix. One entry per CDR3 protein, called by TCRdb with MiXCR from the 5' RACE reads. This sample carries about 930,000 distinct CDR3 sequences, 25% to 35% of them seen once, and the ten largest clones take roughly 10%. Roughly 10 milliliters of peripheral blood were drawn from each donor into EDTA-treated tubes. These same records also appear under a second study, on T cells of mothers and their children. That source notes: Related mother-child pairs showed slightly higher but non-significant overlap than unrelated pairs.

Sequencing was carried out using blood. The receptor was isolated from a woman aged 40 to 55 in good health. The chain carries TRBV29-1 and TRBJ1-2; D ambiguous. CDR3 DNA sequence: TGCAGCGTCCCCATTGGTCATGGCTACACCTTC. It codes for CSVPIGHGYTF. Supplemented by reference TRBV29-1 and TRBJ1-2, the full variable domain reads SAVISQKPSRDICQRGTSLTIQCQVDSQVTMMFWYRQQPGQSLTLIATANQGSEATYESGFVIDKFPISRPNLTFSTLTVSNMSPEDSSIYLCSVPIGHGYTFGSGTRLTVV.